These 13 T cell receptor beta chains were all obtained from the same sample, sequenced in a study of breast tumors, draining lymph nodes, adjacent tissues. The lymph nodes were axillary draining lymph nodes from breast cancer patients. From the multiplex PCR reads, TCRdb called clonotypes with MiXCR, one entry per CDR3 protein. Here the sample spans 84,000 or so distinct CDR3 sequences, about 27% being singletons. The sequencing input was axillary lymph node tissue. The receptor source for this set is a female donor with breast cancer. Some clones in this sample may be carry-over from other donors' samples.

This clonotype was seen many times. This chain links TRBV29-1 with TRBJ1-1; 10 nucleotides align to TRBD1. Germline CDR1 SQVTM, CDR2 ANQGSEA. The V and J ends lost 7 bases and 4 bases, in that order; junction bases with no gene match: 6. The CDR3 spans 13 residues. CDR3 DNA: TGCAGCGGTCGACAGGGGGCAGGCACTGAAGCTTTCTTT. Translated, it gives CSGRQGAGTEAFF.

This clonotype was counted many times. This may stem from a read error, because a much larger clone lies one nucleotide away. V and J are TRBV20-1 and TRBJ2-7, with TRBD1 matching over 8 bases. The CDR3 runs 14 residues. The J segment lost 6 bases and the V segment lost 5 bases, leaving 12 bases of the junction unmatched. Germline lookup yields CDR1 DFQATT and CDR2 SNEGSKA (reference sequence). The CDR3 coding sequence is TGCAGTGCTCGGACAGGGTACAATGCCTCCGAGCAGTACTTC. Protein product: CSARTGYNASEQYF.

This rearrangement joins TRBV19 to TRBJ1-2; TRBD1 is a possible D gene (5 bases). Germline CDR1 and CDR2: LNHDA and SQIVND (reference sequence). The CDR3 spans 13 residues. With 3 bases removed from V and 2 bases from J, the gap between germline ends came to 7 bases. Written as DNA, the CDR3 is TGTGCCAGTAGTATCAAGGGGAACTATGGCTACACCTTC. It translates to CASSIKGNYGYTF. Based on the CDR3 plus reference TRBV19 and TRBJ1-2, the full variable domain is DGGITQSPKYLFRKEGQNVTLSCEQNLNHDAMYWYRQDPGQGLRLIYYSQIVNDFQKGDIAEGYSVSREKKESFPLTVTSAQKNPTAFYLCASSIKGNYGYTFGSGTRLTVV.

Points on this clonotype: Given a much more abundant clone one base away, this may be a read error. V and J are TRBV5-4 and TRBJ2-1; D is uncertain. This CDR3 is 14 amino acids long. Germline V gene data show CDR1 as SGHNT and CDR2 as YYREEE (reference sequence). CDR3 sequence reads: CASSTLGFYDEQFF. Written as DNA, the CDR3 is TGTGCCAGCAGCACTTTGGGGTTCTACGATGAGCAGTTCTTC. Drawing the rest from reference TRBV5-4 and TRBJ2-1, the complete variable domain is ETGVTQSPTHLIKTRGQQVTLRCSSQSGHNTVSWYQQALGQGPQFIFQYYREEENGRGNFPPRFSGLQFPNYSSELNVNALELDDSALYLCASSTLGFYDEQFFGPGTRLTVL.

The CDR3 DNA is TGTGCCAGCAGCCCACCCCCCGGTCGGCCTGAGCAGTTCTTC. Residues: CASSPPPGRPEQFF. The rearrangement joins TRBV3-2 to TRBJ2-1; the tabulated D call, TRBD1, remains unverified against the DNA. TRBV3-2 is reported as a pseudogene. The CDR3 sequence is 14 residues long.

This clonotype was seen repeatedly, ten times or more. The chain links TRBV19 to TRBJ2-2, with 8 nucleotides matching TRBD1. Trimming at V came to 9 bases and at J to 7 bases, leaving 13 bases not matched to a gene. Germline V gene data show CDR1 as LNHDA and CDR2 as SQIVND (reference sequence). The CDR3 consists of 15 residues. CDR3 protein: CASKAAGGAVGELFF. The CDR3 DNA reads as TGTGCCAGCAAGGCGGCAGGGGGCGCGGTCGGGGAGCTGTTTTTT.

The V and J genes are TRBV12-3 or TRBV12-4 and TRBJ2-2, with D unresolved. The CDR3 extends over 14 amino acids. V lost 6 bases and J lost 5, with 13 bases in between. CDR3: CASSRATGTGELFF. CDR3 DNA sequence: TGTGCCAGCAGCCGCGCGACCGGGACCGGGGAGCTGTTTTTT.

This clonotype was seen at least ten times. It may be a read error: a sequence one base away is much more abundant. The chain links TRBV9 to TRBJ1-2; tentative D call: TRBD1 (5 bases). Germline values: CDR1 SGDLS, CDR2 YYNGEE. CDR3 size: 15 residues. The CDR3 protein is CASSVYGTPNYGSTF. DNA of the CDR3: TGTGCCAGCAGCGTATACGGGACGCCAAACTATGGCTCCACCTTC.

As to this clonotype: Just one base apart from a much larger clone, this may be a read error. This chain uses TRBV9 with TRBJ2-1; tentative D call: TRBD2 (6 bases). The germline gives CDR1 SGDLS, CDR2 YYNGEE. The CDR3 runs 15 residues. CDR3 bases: TGTGCCAGCAGCGTATCGGGGGAGACCTACAATGAGCCGTTCTTC. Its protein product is CASSVSGETYNEPFF.

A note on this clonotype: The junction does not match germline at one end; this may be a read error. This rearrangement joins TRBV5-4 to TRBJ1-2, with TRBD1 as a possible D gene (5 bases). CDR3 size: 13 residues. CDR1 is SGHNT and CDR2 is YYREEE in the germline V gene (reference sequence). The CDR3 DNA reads TGTGCCGGCAGCTTGCGTGGTGAGGGACGGATCACCTTC. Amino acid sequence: CAGSLRGEGRITF.

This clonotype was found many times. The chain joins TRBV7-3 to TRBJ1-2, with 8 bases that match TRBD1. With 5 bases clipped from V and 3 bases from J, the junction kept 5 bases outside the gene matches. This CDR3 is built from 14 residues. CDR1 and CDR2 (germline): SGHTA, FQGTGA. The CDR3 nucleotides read TGTGCCAGCAGCCCACAGACAGGGGACTATGGCTACACCTTC. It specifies CASSPQTGDYGYTF.

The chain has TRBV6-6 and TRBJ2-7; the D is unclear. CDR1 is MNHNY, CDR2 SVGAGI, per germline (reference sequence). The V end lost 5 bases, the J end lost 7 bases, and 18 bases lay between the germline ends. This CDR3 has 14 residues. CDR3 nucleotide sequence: TGTGCCAGCAGTCACACGGCAGGTCTTGGGGAGCAGTACTTC. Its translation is CASSHTAGLGEQYF.

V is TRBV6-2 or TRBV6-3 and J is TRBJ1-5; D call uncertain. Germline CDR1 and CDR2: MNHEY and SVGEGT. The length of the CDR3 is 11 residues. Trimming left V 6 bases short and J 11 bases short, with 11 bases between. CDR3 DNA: TGTGCCAGCAGGGAAGGGCAAACCCAGCATTTT. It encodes CASREGQTQHF.